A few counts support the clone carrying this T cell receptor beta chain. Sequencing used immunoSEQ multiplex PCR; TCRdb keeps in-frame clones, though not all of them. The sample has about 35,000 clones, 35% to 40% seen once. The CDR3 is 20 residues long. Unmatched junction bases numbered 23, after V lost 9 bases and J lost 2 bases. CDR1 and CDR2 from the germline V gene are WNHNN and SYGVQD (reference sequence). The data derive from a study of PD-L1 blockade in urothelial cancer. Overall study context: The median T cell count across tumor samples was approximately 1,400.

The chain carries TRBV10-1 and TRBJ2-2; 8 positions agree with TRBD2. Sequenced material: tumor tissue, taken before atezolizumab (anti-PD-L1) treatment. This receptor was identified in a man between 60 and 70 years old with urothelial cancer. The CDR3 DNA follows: TGCGCCAGATACCTCCGGCGGTGCGGGAGGCATTCCCGTAACACCGGGGAGCTGTTTTTT. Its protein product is CARYLRRCGRHSRNTGELFF.